What follows describes a single T cell receptor (beta chain). Its antigen remains unknown. This sample was included in a study of shared clonotypes between healthy human individuals. Only in-frame clones appear in the TCRdb table, and some are missing; sequencing was by immunoSEQ multiplex PCR. Of approximately 1.5 million clones in the sample, 98% were seen once. The germline CDR1 and CDR2 sequences are KGHSH and LQKENI. V shed 1 base and J 4 bases; nucleotides not matched to a gene: 11. CDR3 length equals 17 residues. Study-level results: Expectations were that clonotype sharing among donors would be affected by sequencing depth.

This clonotype was obtained from a man aged 30 to 45 in good health. The J gene is TRBJ2-7, the V gene TRBV18, with 9 bases lining up with TRBD2. Input material: naive CD4+ T cells sorted from blood. Subset reported: CD45RA+ positively selected. As DNA, the CDR3 is TGTGCCAGCTCACCACGGATTGGGGCGGGAGGGCAATACGAGCAGTACTTC. Amino acid sequence: CASSPRIGAGGQYEQYF.